The T cell receptor beta chain described here comes from a study of T cells in Graves' hyperthyroidism and ophthalmopathy. The study included ophthalmopathy patients with Clinical Activity Score at least 3, NOSPECS grade at least 4 and duration under 3 months. Uncontrolled infections, other autoimmune diseases, pregnancy or lactation led to exclusion of patients. Notes on the study in general: A model of 13 V-J pairs discriminated ophthalmopathy from stable hyperthyroidism.

What was amplified from RNA transcripts were TCR beta CDR3 regions. Initially, a first-round RT-PCR of the TCR CDR3 employed the HTBI primer set. MiXCR, run by TCRdb on the multiplex PCR reads, gives a single entry per CDR3 protein. Among roughly 520,000 distinct CDR3 sequences listed, around a quarter were seen once. This clonotype was seen many times. Its specificity is not known. V shed 7 bases and J shed 9 bases, with 15 bases lying between them. CDR3 length: 11 amino acids. Germline V gene sequence: CDR1 GTSNPN, CDR2 SVGIG (reference sequence). Sequencing input: blood. This receptor was obtained from a woman in her thirties with Graves' ophthalmopathy. The V and J genes are TRBV30 and TRBJ1-2, with D perhaps matching TRBD1 (6 bases). The chain's CDR3 is CAFANRVSYTF. CDR3 in DNA: TGTGCCTTCGCGAACAGGGTGAGCTACACCTTC.